This is a list of T cell receptor beta chains from one sample in a study of blood T cell repertoires in COVID-19. The method was immunoSEQ multiplex PCR; TCRdb's version includes in-frame clones alone and lacks a portion of them. The sample contains around 150,000 clones, 75% to 85% of which appear only once. Sequencing was done on a sample of PBMCs or T cells enriched from blood (not recorded which). The receptor source for this set is a man aged 40-49 years who had recovered from COVID-19. Each CDR3 is given without its conserved first and last residue. D genes are given only for firm matches.

V	J	D	CDR3
TRBV7-8	TRBJ2-1	.	ASSQELGEQF
TRBV7-2	TRBJ2-2	.	ASSFAGANTGELF
TRBV6-5	TRBJ2-2	TRBD1	ASSYSNRGFTGELF
TRBV5-8	TRBJ1-3	.	ASSLGAENTIY
TRBV29-1	TRBJ2-1	.	SVRGTSNYEQF
TRBV2	TRBJ2-2	TRBD1	ASRDRINTGELF
TRBV5-1	TRBJ2-5	TRBD2	ASRKRGDQETQY
TRBV7-9	TRBJ1-6	TRBD1	ASSPLMAGGFSYNSPLH
TRBV5-1	TRBJ2-1	TRBD2	ASSLRPGGDNNEQF
TRBV11-3	TRBJ2-3	.	ASSLARGDTQY
TRBV5-1	TRBJ2-5	TRBD1	ASSLAGQVSPVIQETQY
TRBV9	TRBJ1-3	.	ASSVGGLPSGNTIY
TRBV9	TRBJ2-4	.	ASSVSGSGKNIQY
TRBV9	TRBJ1-4	TRBD1	ASSATGGAEKLF
TRBV3-1/TRBV3-2	TRBJ1-2	.	ASTPEQGGYT
TRBV28	TRBJ1-1	TRBD1	ASSLQGARGGTEAF
TRBV30	TRBJ1-5	.	AWSAGLDQPQH
TRBV19	TRBJ1-1	TRBD1	ASSPQGQANTEAF
TRBV7-3	TRBJ1-1	.	ASYQRPGGVTEAF
TRBV7-8	TRBJ2-5	TRBD1	ASSLRGDRAQETQY
TRBV27	TRBJ1-4	TRBD1	ASSGTATNEKLF
TRBV5-1	TRBJ1-1	.	ASSPAQGTEAF
TRBV7-2	TRBJ2-1	TRBD2	ASSGTSGGYNEQF
TRBV2	TRBJ1-6	.	AGGQGSGSPLH
TRBV5-5	TRBJ1-3	.	ASSLWAVSGNTIY
TRBV10-1	TRBJ2-1	TRBD2	ASTQAPGTSPRSSYNEQF
TRBV18	TRBJ1-2	.	ASSPPVPGYT
TRBV7-3	TRBJ2-1	TRBD2	ASSSRLANYNEQF
TRBV5-1	TRBJ2-5	TRBD1	ASIPDRGLLETQY
TRBV6-5	TRBJ2-7	TRBD2	ASTKGLAGDEQY
TRBV30	TRBJ1-1	TRBD1	AWSGDSHTEAF
TRBV4-1	TRBJ2-5	.	ASSQDLGHTEAETQY
TRBV7-9	TRBJ1-1	.	ASTPDSLNTEAF
TRBV19	TRBJ2-1	TRBD1	ASSGWTGFDEQF
TRBV30	TRBJ1-3	.	AASSAGASGNTIY
TRBV27	TRBJ2-7	TRBD2	ASSSQTSGGSYEQY
TRBV5-1	TRBJ2-1	TRBD2	ASSSLGTSNEQF
TRBV2	TRBJ1-2	TRBD1	ASGEGQGYGYT
TRBV7-9	TRBJ1-1	.	ASSLTAGATEAF
TRBV7-7	TRBJ2-5	.	ASSLGQAQETQY
TRBV5-1	TRBJ1-2	.	ASSPPNGQFRYGYT